Below, one T cell receptor beta chain is given with its context. PCR used 60 Vbeta primers and 13 Jbeta primers. This table comes from immunoSEQ multiplex PCR, and its TCRdb copy is limited to in-frame clones, with some not included. The sample has 100,000 to 150,000 clones, approximately 78% seen once. This sample is drawn from a study of cytomegalovirus exposure and HLA in healthy donors. There are 13 residues in the CDR3. Deletions cut 6 bases from V and 7 bases from J, with 13 bases between. From germline, CDR1 is SNHLY and CDR2 FYNNEI. Healthy bone marrow donors made up the donor group. This receptor was obtained from a man aged 35 to 55 in good health and CMV-seronegative. The sequenced material came from PBMCs. The chain recombines TRBV2 with TRBJ1-5, with D unresolved. The CDR3: CASRSGLRQPQHF. For the CDR3, the DNA is TGTGCCAGCAGATCCGGGTTGCGCCAGCCCCAGCATTTT.